Following are 25 T cell receptor beta chains from one sample sequenced in a study of T cell changes during pregnancy in multiple sclerosis. Measured with immunoSEQ multiplex PCR; TCRdb has only the in-frame clones, and not every one. The sample lists some 97,000 clones; over 80% were seen once. The source was peripheral blood, collected after pregnancy. The receptors here all came from a female donor with multiple sclerosis, enrolled in a pregnancy study.

The genes are TRBV18 and TRBJ2-5; D is possibly TRBD1 (6 bases). The CDR3 totals 16 residues. The V and J ends lost 3 bases and 1 base respectively, with 15 bases between them. CDR1 and CDR2 (germline): KGHSH, LQKENI. CDR3 sequence (DNA): TGTGCCAGCTCACCCGGACAGTTAGATTTCCAAGAGACCCAGTACTTC. It yields the protein CASSPGQLDFQETQYF.

This chain connects TRBV7-8 to TRBJ2-7; D gene ambiguous. Germline V lookup: CDR1 SGHVS, CDR2 FQNEAQ. The CDR3 has 16 residues. Trimming cost V 2 bases and J 2 bases, with 16 bases left between them. In DNA form, the CDR3 reads TGTGCCAGCAGCTTATACTCAAGTAGATCGGCCTACGAGCAGTACTTC. Residues: CASSLYSSRSAYEQYF.

This chain joins TRBV28 and TRBJ2-7; TRBD2 agrees at 7 bases. The CDR3 covers 14 residues. Germline-derived CDR1 and CDR2 are MDHEN and SYDVKM. The junction had 6 bases not matched to a gene; V was cut back by 2 bases and J by 5 bases. CDR3 residues: CASSLMAGEDEQYF. CDR3 DNA sequence: TGTGCCAGCAGTTTAATGGCGGGAGAGGACGAGCAGTACTTC. The full variable domain, in which reference TRBV28 and TRBJ2-7 provide the parts outside the CDR3, is DVKVTQSSRYLVKRTGEKVFLECVQDMDHENMFWYRQDPGLGLRLIYFSYDVKMKEKGDIPEGYSVSREKKERFSLILESASTNQTSMYLCASSLMAGEDEQYFGPGTRLTVT.

This sequence joins TRBV15 and TRBJ2-1; weak D call: TRBD2 (6 bases). CDR1 is LNHNV, CDR2 YYDKDF, per germline (reference sequence). V lost 1 base and J 7 bases, leaving 8 bases between the germline ends. The CDR3 has 13 residues. CDR3 residues: CATSRVGGNEQFF. The CDR3 DNA is TGTGCCACCAGCAGAGTTGGGGGGAATGAGCAGTTCTTC.

The rearrangement uses TRBV14 and TRBJ2-7, with 8 bases identical to TRBD1. The J segment lost 2 bases and the V segment lost 3 bases, leaving 3 bases of the junction unmatched. This CDR3 contains 14 residues. CDR1 and CDR2 (germline): SGHDN, FVKESK. CDR3 coding DNA: TGTGCCAGCAGCCATGGGACAGGAGCCTACGAGCAGTACTTC. Its translation: CASSHGTGAYEQYF.

The chain carries TRBV5-6 and TRBJ2-5; TRBD2 agrees at 10 bases. The V gene end was trimmed by 0 bases and the J gene end by 5 bases; junction bases not matched to a gene: 7. Germline V gene lookup returns CDR1 SGHDT and CDR2 YYEEEE. The CDR3 loop spans 16 amino acids. In DNA, the CDR3 is TGTGCCAGCAGCTTGGGGCCTAGCGGGAGCAGTGAGACCCAGTACTTC. Its protein product is CASSLGPSGSSETQYF.

The rearrangement links TRBV5-1 to TRBJ1-3, with D maybe TRBD1 (5 bases). Germline values: CDR1 SGHRS, CDR2 YFSETQ. The V and J ends lost 0 bases and 3 bases respectively, with 10 bases between them. The CDR3 runs to 15 residues. The CDR3, as DNA: TGCGCCAGCAGCTTGGGGGGGGAAAGTGGAAACACCATATATTTT. This encodes CASSLGGESGNTIYF. The whole variable domain, remainder taken from reference TRBV5-1 and TRBJ1-3, is KAGVTQTPRYLIKTRGQQVTLSCSPISGHRSVSWYQQTPGQGLQFLFEYFSETQRNKGNFPGRFSGRQFSNSRSEMNVSTLELGDSALYLCASSLGGESGNTIYFGEGSWLTVV.

The chain links TRBV18 to TRBJ2-7, with 12 bases that match TRBD2. The CDR3 extends over 15 amino acids. In germline, CDR1 is KGHSH, CDR2 LQKENI. With 0 bases clipped from V and 6 bases from J, the junction kept 3 bases outside the gene matches. This CDR3 reads CASSPPRGLAGEQYF. CDR3 in DNA: TGTGCCAGCTCACCACCTCGGGGACTAGCGGGCGAGCAGTACTTC.

The chain combines TRBV27 with TRBJ2-7, with 11 nucleotides matching TRBD2. Germline CDR1 is MNHEY and CDR2 is SMNVEV (reference sequence). The CDR3 contains 15 residues. After removal of 6 bases from V and 1 base from J, the junction contained 5 bases not matched to a gene. CDR3 bases: TGTGCCAGCAGACCCGGGACTAGCGGTTCCTACGAGCAGTACTTC. Protein: CASRPGTSGSYEQYF.

V and J are TRBV7-2 and TRBJ1-2, with 8 bases fitting TRBD1. The CDR3 covers 12 residues. V lost 8 bases and J lost 8; bases outside the gene matches: 7. Germline V gene lookup returns CDR1 SGHTA and CDR2 FQGNSA. The CDR3 DNA reads TGTGCCAGCCGACAGGGGACGAGAGGCTACACCTTC. Its translation: CASRQGTRGYTF.

The chain recombines TRBV7-3 with TRBJ2-3; 9 positions match TRBD1. The CDR3 extends over 16 amino acids. Trimming cost V 3 bases and J 0 bases; bases outside gene matches: 4. Germline V lookup: CDR1 SGHTA, CDR2 FQGTGA. The CDR3 loop is CASSFLGTGSTDTQYF. CDR3 DNA: TGTGCCAGCAGCTTCCTAGGGACAGGGAGCACAGATACGCAGTATTTT.

The genes are TRBV2 and TRBJ2-1, with 9 bases fitting TRBD2. This CDR3 has 16 residues. Germline CDR1 reads SNHLY; CDR2 reads FYNNEI. The V segment lost 6 bases and the J segment 7 bases; nucleotides outside the gene matches: 13. The CDR3 sequence: CASSRARPSGKNEQFF. DNA of the CDR3: TGTGCCAGCAGCCGAGCGAGGCCTAGCGGGAAGAATGAGCAGTTCTTC.

V gene TRBV18 combines with J gene TRBJ2-5, with D tentatively TRBD2 (6 bases). There are 15 residues in the CDR3. CDR1 is KGHSH and CDR2 is LQKENI in the germline V gene. Trimming removed 3 bases at V and 4 bases at J, with 15 bases between. The CDR3: CASSPAAGKRETQYF. The CDR3 DNA follows: TGTGCCAGCTCACCCGCCGCGGGGAAGCGAGAGACCCAGTACTTC.

The J gene is TRBJ1-1, the V gene TRBV6-5; D gene ambiguous. The CDR3 runs to 11 residues. The V gene's germline CDR1 is MNHEY and CDR2 SVGAGI. Trimming stripped 7 bases from V and 4 bases from J, with 7 bases between. CDR3 amino acids: CASISLTEAFF. Written as DNA, the CDR3 is TGTGCCAGCATCTCCCTCACTGAAGCTTTCTTT.

In the case of this clone: Other DNA sequences in the same sample also yield this CDR3. The CDR3 here is CASSSGDTQYF. CDR3 DNA: TGCGCCAGCAGCTCAGGGGATACGCAGTATTTT. V and J are TRBV5-1 and TRBJ2-3; possible D gene TRBD1, 5 bases. The CDR3 totals 11 residues. V lost 3 bases and J lost 6, with 5 bases in between. CDR1 is SGHRS and CDR2 is YFSETQ in the germline V gene.

V is TRBV5-6 and J is TRBJ2-7; TRBD1 agrees at 10 bases. The CDR3 is 17 residues long. J gave up 2 bases and V 0 bases, and 8 bases lay outside the gene matches. Germline lookup yields CDR1 SGHDT and CDR2 YYEEEE. The CDR3 DNA reads as TGTGCCAGCAGCTTGGGCCGGGACAGGGGCGAGGCCTACGAGCAGTACTTC. Its translation is CASSLGRDRGEAYEQYF.

V is TRBV28 and J is TRBJ2-1; D unclear. This CDR3 comprises 10 residues. V was cut by 6 bases and J by 9 bases, with 6 bases left in between. Germline V gives CDR1 MDHEN, CDR2 SYDVKM. The CDR3 DNA sequence: TGTGCCAGCAGCGATAGTGAGCAGTTCTTC. This sequence encodes CASSDSEQFF.

The rearrangement uses TRBV30 and TRBJ1-5; TRBD1 might be the D (6 bases). Germline V gene sequence: CDR1 GTSNPN, CDR2 SVGIG (reference sequence). The CDR3 runs 14 residues. The ends were cut back, 0 bases at V and 4 bases at J, with 10 bases in the middle. The CDR3 here is CAWSVGQYNQPQHF. The CDR3 bases are TGTGCCTGGAGTGTTGGACAGTATAATCAGCCCCAGCATTTT.

The chain couples TRBV2 to TRBJ1-3, with TRBD1 matching 7 bases. Germline V gene data show CDR1 as SNHLY and CDR2 as FYNNEI. J gave up 3 bases and V 9 bases, and 5 bases lay outside the gene matches. The CDR3 has 13 residues. The CDR3 DNA reads TGTGCCAGGGAAGACAGGGATGGAAACACCATATATTTT. Residues: CAREDRDGNTIYF.

The CDR3 spells CASSQSMGASNTGELFF. As DNA, the CDR3 is TGCGCCAGCAGCCAAAGCATGGGGGCCTCGAACACCGGGGAGCTGTTTTTT. The chain is built from TRBV4-3 and TRBJ2-2; a possible D gene is TRBD1 (6 bases). The germline V gene encodes CDR1 LGHNA and CDR2 YSLEER. V lost 2 bases and J lost 0, with 13 bases in between. The CDR3 extends over 17 amino acids.

The V gene is TRBV19, the J gene TRBJ2-1, with 11 bases aligning to TRBD2. Per the germline V gene, CDR1 is LNHDA and CDR2 is SQIVND (reference sequence). This CDR3 has 16 amino acids. The junction had 6 bases not matched to a gene; V was cut back by 4 bases and J by 4 bases. The CDR3 DNA reads TGTGCCAGTAGTACCCGACTAGCGGGATCGTACAATGAGCAGTTCTTC. Amino acids: CASSTRLAGSYNEQFF.

The rearrangement uses TRBV28 and TRBJ2-7; no firm D call. CDR3 length equals 11 residues. CDR1 is MDHEN and CDR2 is SYDVKM in the germline V gene. The V and J ends lost 6 bases and 3 bases respectively, with 6 bases between them. The CDR3 loop reads CASSLRYEQYF. The CDR3 DNA sequence: TGTGCCAGCAGCCTCCGCTACGAGCAGTACTTC.

The V call is TRBV6-6, the J call TRBJ1-5; tentatively, D is TRBD1 (6 bases). Trimming took off 7 bases at V and 7 bases at J, with 11 bases between the two ends. The CDR3 runs to 12 residues. Germline loops: CDR1 MNHNY, CDR2 SVGAGI (reference sequence). The CDR3 here is CASNTGLQPQHF. As DNA, the CDR3 is TGTGCCAGCAATACAGGGTTACAGCCCCAGCATTTT.

This chain joins TRBV5-1 and TRBJ1-5, with 7 bases aligning to TRBD1. This CDR3 spans 18 amino acids. Germline V lookup: CDR1 SGHRS, CDR2 YFSETQ. J was trimmed by 0 bases and V by 0 bases; bases with no gene match: 9. CDR3 nucleotides: TGCGCCAGCAGCTTGGGACCCCGGGACAGAAATAGCAATCAGCCCCAGCATTTT. Translated, it gives CASSLGPRDRNSNQPQHF.

V usage is TRBV28 and J usage is TRBJ1-5; D is ambiguous. The CDR3 loop spans 13 amino acids. Trimming removed 7 bases at V and 6 bases at J, with 13 bases between. CDR1 and CDR2 (germline): MDHEN, SYDVKM. The CDR3 sequence is CASTPGRAQPQHF. The DNA of the CDR3 is TGTGCCAGCACCCCCGGGAGGGCTCAGCCCCAGCATTTT. Full variable domain (rest looked up from reference TRBV28 and TRBJ1-5): DVKVTQSSRYLVKRTGEKVFLECVQDMDHENMFWYRQDPGLGLRLIYFSYDVKMKEKGDIPEGYSVSREKKERFSLILESASTNQTSMYLCASTPGRAQPQHFGDGTRLSIL.